These 6 T cell receptor beta chains were all obtained from the same sample, sequenced in a study of cytomegalovirus exposure and HLA in healthy donors. Amplification used 60 Vbeta primers and 13 Jbeta primers. The table came from immunoSEQ multiplex PCR; TCRdb's copy has only in-frame clones and leaves some out. Here the sample spans approximately 100,000 clones, 64% being singletons. Material: PBMCs. These receptors were obtained from a man between 60 and 70 years old in good health and CMV-seronegative.

The chain joins TRBV2 to TRBJ1-5; a possible D gene is TRBD1 (5 bases). The length of the CDR3 is 15 residues. Germline V CDR1 and CDR2: SNHLY, FYNNEI. Trimming cost V 0 bases and J 5 bases, with 11 bases left between them. The CDR3 here is CASSEAGGGDQPQHF. CDR3 sequence (DNA): TGTGCCAGCAGTGAAGCTGGCGGGGGGGATCAGCCCCAGCATTTT.

This chain connects TRBV7-2 to TRBJ2-2; 11 nucleotides agree with TRBD2. CDR3 size: 17 residues. Germline trimming cut 5 bases from V and 1 base from J; bases unmatched to any gene: 6. Germline assignment: CDR1 SGHTA and CDR2 FQGNSA. CDR3 sequence reads: CASSPRTSGLNTGELFF. CDR3 nucleotides: TGTGCCAGCAGCCCGCGGACTAGCGGGCTGAACACCGGGGAGCTGTTTTTT.

The V gene is TRBV7-2, the J gene TRBJ1-2; 9 positions match TRBD1. The CDR3 is 17 residues long. J gave up 4 bases and V 1 base, and 10 bases lay outside the gene matches. CDR1 SGHTA and CDR2 FQGNSA come from the germline V gene. CDR3 nucleotide sequence: TGTGCCAGCAGCTTAGATCACAGGGGGCCGTACTCCTATGGCTACACCTTC. Translation gives CASSLDHRGPYSYGYTF.

The chain joins TRBV19 to TRBJ1-5, with 11 bases identical to TRBD1. The trim removed 4 bases at V and 6 bases at J, leaving 5 bases unmatched. Germline CDR1 and CDR2: LNHDA and SQIVND (reference sequence). This CDR3 is built from 15 residues. For the CDR3, the DNA is TGTGCCAGTAGTAGGACAGGGGGCGGACGTCAGCCCCAGCATTTT. Its protein product is CASSRTGGGRQPQHF.

DNA for the CDR3: TGTGCCAGCAGTAAATCCCCCTCGGGGGCGGGACTAACCTACGAGCAGTACTTC. It yields the protein CASSKSPSGAGLTYEQYF. The rearrangement uses TRBV27 and TRBJ2-7; D might be TRBD2 (7 bases). CDR1 and CDR2 (germline): MNHEY, SMNVEV (reference sequence). This CDR3 region has 18 residues. Trimming left V 5 bases short and J 2 bases short, with 25 bases between.

The chain carries TRBV11-2 and TRBJ1-1; the match to TRBD1 covers 7 bases. CDR1 and CDR2 (germline): SGHAT, FQNNGV. Unmatched junction bases numbered 3, after V lost 5 bases and J lost 6 bases. The CDR3 is made up of 12 amino acids. The CDR3 nucleotides read TGTGCCAGCAGCCCGACAGGGTCTGAAGCTTTCTTT. Protein product: CASSPTGSEAFF.